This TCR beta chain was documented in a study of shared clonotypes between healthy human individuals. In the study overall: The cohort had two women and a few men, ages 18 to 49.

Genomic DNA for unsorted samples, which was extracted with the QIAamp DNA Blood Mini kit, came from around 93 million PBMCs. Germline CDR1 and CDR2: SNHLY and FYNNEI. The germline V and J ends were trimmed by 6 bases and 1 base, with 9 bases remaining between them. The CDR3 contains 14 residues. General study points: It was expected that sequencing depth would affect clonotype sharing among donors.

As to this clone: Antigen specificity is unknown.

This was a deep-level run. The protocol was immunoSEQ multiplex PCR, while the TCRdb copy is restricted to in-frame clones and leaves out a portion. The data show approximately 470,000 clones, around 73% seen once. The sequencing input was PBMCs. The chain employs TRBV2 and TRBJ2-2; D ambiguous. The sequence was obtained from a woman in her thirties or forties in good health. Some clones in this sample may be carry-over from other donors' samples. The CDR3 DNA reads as TGTGCCAGCAGATGGTGGCAGAACACCGGGGAGCTGTTTTTT. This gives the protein CASRWWQNTGELFF. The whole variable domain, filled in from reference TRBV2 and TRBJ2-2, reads EPEVTQTPSHQVTQMGQEVILRCVPISNHLYFYWYRQILGQKVEFLVSFYNNEISEKSEIFDDQFSVERPDGSNFTLKIRSTKLEDSAMYFCASRWWQNTGELFFGEGSRLTVL.